Listed here are 2 T cell receptor beta chains from one sample, sequenced in a study of lymphopenia after photon versus proton radiotherapy. The table came from immunoSEQ multiplex PCR; TCRdb's copy has only in-frame clones and leaves some out. The table lists 68,000 or so clones, more than 75% of them singletons. The material was peripheral blood, obtained from a patient treated with photon-based radiotherapy. These receptors were obtained from a woman aged 70 to 79 with pancreatic cancer.

This chain connects TRBV2 to TRBJ2-3, with D possibly being TRBD2 (6 bases). CDR3 length: 14 amino acids. Trimming removed 6 bases at V and 1 base at J, with 11 bases between. Germline V gene data show CDR1 as SNHLY and CDR2 as FYNNEI. The CDR3 spells CASRNGRGTDTQYF. CDR3 nucleotide sequence: TGTGCCAGCAGGAACGGGAGAGGCACAGATACGCAGTATTTT.

The chain links TRBV9 to TRBJ1-3; D is unresolved. Trimming cost V 0 bases and J 3 bases, with 7 bases left between them. The CDR3 runs 14 residues. From germline, CDR1 is SGDLS and CDR2 YYNGEE. For the CDR3, the DNA is TGTGCCAGCAGCGTAGAATACAGTGGAAACACCATATATTTT. This gives the protein CASSVEYSGNTIYF. Variable domain in full (rest from reference TRBV9 and TRBJ1-3): DSGVTQTPKHLITATGQRVTLRCSPRSGDLSVYWYQQSLDQGLQFLIQYYNGEERAKGNILERFSAQQFPDLHSELNLSSLELGDSALYFCASSVEYSGNTIYFGEGSWLTVV.